This paragraph reports one TCR beta chain. The entry originates in a study of blood T cell repertoires in COVID-19. Study context: Collection of acute and convalescent COVID-19 samples took place in the United States, Italy and Spain.

Per the germline V gene, CDR1 is LNHDA and CDR2 is SQIVND (reference sequence). V was clipped by 3 bases and J by 4 bases; unmatched bases: 12. The CDR3 spans 16 residues. Sequencing used immunoSEQ multiplex PCR; TCRdb keeps in-frame clones, though not all of them. Found here are 200,000 or so clones, 60% to 85% of them singletons; the top ten hold roughly 17%. This clonotype was obtained from a man in his sixties with active or convalescent COVID-19. The specimen sequenced was peripheral blood. The chain has TRBV19 and TRBJ2-7; 7 nucleotides agree with TRBD1. The CDR3 sequence: CASSMRDSRMKYEQYF. CDR3 nucleotide sequence: TGTGCCAGTAGTATGAGGGACAGCAGAATGAAGTACGAGCAGTACTTC.